These 28 T cell receptor beta chains originate from one sample sequenced in a study of shared clonotypes between healthy human individuals. Produced via immunoSEQ multiplex PCR; TCRdb's table is partial and in-frame only. The sample contains 2,500,000 or so clones, approximately 90% of which appear only once. The sample was naive CD4+ T cells sorted from blood. This sample's subset: CD45RA+ positively selected. Receptor source: a man aged 18 to 30 in good health.

The chain carries TRBV19 and TRBJ1-3, with unresolved D. Germline V lookup: CDR1 LNHDA, CDR2 SQIVND (reference sequence). The CDR3 is 15 amino acids. The V and J ends lost 3 bases and 0 bases respectively, with 9 bases between them. CDR3 sequence reads: CASSMRTGSGNTIYF. Here the CDR3 DNA reads TGTGCCAGTAGTATGAGGACCGGCTCTGGAAACACCATATATTTT.

This CDR3 is CAISESNRNWGLSGANVLTF. DNA of the CDR3: TGTGCCATCAGTGAGTCTAACCGGAATTGGGGCCTTTCTGGGGCCAACGTCCTGACTTTC. The chain links TRBV10-3 to TRBJ2-6; D possibly corresponds to TRBD1 (5 bases). This CDR3 region has 20 residues. Trimming removed 0 bases from V and 1 base from J, with 19 bases in between. Germline V gene sequence: CDR1 ENHRY, CDR2 SYGVKD.

The chain carries TRBV5-4 and TRBJ1-6; unclear D gene. This CDR3 comprises 16 residues. V lost 0 bases, J lost 7 bases, and 14 bases lay in between. Per germline, CDR1 SGHNT and CDR2 YYREEE (reference sequence). The CDR3 loop reads CASSLGQAAGNSPLHF. The CDR3 coding sequence is TGTGCCAGCAGCTTGGGGCAGGCGGCGGGGAATTCACCCCTCCACTTT. Full variable domain (rest looked up from reference TRBV5-4 and TRBJ1-6): ETGVTQSPTHLIKTRGQQVTLRCSSQSGHNTVSWYQQALGQGPQFIFQYYREEENGRGNFPPRFSGLQFPNYSSELNVNALELDDSALYLCASSLGQAAGNSPLHFGNGTRLTVT.

The V and J genes are TRBV15 and TRBJ2-2, with 7 bases lining up with TRBD2. Germline V gene lookup returns CDR1 LNHNV and CDR2 YYDKDF (reference sequence). CDR3 size: 14 residues. The junction had 8 bases not matched to a gene; V was cut back by 9 bases and J by 4 bases. CDR3 sequence: CATGGGAVTGELFF. For the CDR3, the DNA is TGTGCCACGGGGGGGGGAGCGGTCACCGGGGAGCTGTTTTTT.

This chain connects TRBV7-6 to TRBJ2-7, with D perhaps TRBD1 (6 bases). Germline V gene sequence: CDR1 SGHVS, CDR2 FNYEAQ. CDR3 length: 16 residues. The ends were cut back, 5 bases at V and 7 bases at J, with 24 bases in the middle. The CDR3 sequence is CASSVGTGTLQGEQYF. DNA for the CDR3: TGTGCCAGCAGCGTAGGTACGGGGACCCTACAGGGAGAGCAGTACTTC. The complete variable domain, with remaining parts taken from reference TRBV7-6 and TRBJ2-7, reads GAGVSQSPRYKVTKRGQDVALRCDPISGHVSLYWYRQALGQGPEFLTYFNYEAQQDKSGLPNDRFSAERPEGSISTLTIQRTEQRDSAMYRCASSVGTGTLQGEQYFGPGTRLTVT.

The V and J genes are TRBV7-8 and TRBJ1-3; tentative D call: TRBD1 (5 bases). This CDR3 region has 18 residues. V lost 2 bases and J lost 0, with 17 bases in between. Looked up from germline, CDR1 is SGHVS and CDR2 is FQNEAQ. CDR3 DNA: TGTGCCAGCAGCTTAAGGCCGGGGGTCGCGAGCTCTGGAAACACCATATATTTT. Its protein is CASSLRPGVASSGNTIYF.

About this clone itself: Other DNA sequences in the same sample also yield this CDR3. The rearrangement joins TRBV19 to TRBJ2-5; D may correspond to TRBD1 or TRBD2 (6 bases each). The germline V and J ends were trimmed by 3 bases and 2 bases, with 10 bases remaining between them. This CDR3 comprises 14 residues. Germline V gives CDR1 LNHDA, CDR2 SQIVND (reference sequence). The CDR3 bases are TGTGCCAGTAGTATCGGAGGGACACAAGAGACCCAGTACTTC. This translates into CASSIGGTQETQYF.

V is TRBV6-1 and J is TRBJ1-1; TRBD1 is a possible D gene (5 bases). This CDR3 comprises 14 residues. CDR1 is MNHNS and CDR2 is SASEGT in the germline V gene. V was cut by 6 bases and J by 2 bases, with 13 bases left in between. The CDR3 spells CASRWGLLNTEAFF. The CDR3 DNA is TGTGCCAGCAGATGGGGACTTCTTAACACTGAAGCTTTCTTT.

V and J are TRBV30 and TRBJ1-5; no firm D call. Trimming pared 1 base from V and 4 bases from J, leaving 8 bases between. This CDR3 has 13 amino acids. CDR1 and CDR2 (germline): GTSNPN, SVGIG (reference sequence). This chain's CDR3 is CAWSASENQPQHF. CDR3 sequence (DNA): TGTGCCTGGAGTGCTTCAGAGAATCAGCCCCAGCATTTT. Full variable domain (outside the CDR3, taken from reference TRBV30 and TRBJ1-5): SQTIHQWPATLVQPVGSPLSLECTVEGTSNPNLYWYRQAAGRGLQLLFYSVGIGQISSEVPQNLSASRPQDRQFILSSKKLLLSDSGFYLCAWSASENQPQHFGDGTRLSIL.

This clone is a singleton in its sample. This rearrangement joins TRBV11-2 to TRBJ1-6, with 8 nucleotides matching TRBD1. In germline, CDR1 is SGHAT, CDR2 FQNNGV. CDR3 length: 15 residues. V gave up 6 bases and J gave up 7 bases; unmatched junction bases: 8. In nucleotides, the CDR3 is TGTGCCAGCAGACGAAACAGGGGGGGAAATTCACCCCTCCACTTT. Residues: CASRRNRGGNSPLHF. Complete variable domain (other parts from reference TRBV11-2 and TRBJ1-6): EAGVAQSPRYKIIEKRQSVAFWCNPISGHATLYWYQQILGQGPKLLIQFQNNGVVDDSQLPKDRFSAERLKGVDSTLKIQPAKLEDSAVYLCASRRNRGGNSPLHFGNGTRLTVT.

The V and J genes are TRBV6-5 and TRBJ2-7; D possibly corresponds to TRBD2 (6 bases). V was clipped by 7 bases and J by 2 bases, with 12 bases between them. The CDR3 covers 13 residues. Germline-derived CDR1 and CDR2 are MNHEY and SVGAGI. CDR3 sequence (DNA): TGTGCCAGCAACGGAGGGACCGCCTACGAGCAGTACTTC. Protein sequence: CASNGGTAYEQYF.

The chain carries TRBV28 and TRBJ2-2; 9 bases fit TRBD2. Germline lookup yields CDR1 MDHEN and CDR2 SYDVKM. This CDR3 is built from 15 residues. The junction had 2 bases not matched to a gene; V was cut back by 6 bases and J by 0 bases. DNA of the CDR3: TGTGCCAGCAGGGCGGGAGGGGCGAACACCGGGGAGCTGTTTTTT. Protein product: CASRAGGANTGELFF.

V gene TRBV2 combines with J gene TRBJ2-7, with 9 nucleotides matching TRBD1. Germline V gene sequence: CDR1 SNHLY, CDR2 FYNNEI. V gave up 2 bases and J gave up 6 bases; unmatched junction bases: 8. The CDR3 sequence is 15 residues long. The CDR3 coding sequence is TGTGCCAGCAGTGAAAGGCCGACAGGGGGTAGCGAGCAGTACTTC. It specifies CASSERPTGGSEQYF.

The chain employs TRBV30 and TRBJ2-5; perhaps D is TRBD1 or TRBD2 (5 bases each). The CDR3 consists of 15 residues. From germline, CDR1 is GTSNPN and CDR2 SVGIG (reference sequence). V lost 0 bases to trimming and J lost 9 bases, with 20 bases between them. The CDR3 sequence: CAWSVRGLLVGAQYF. Here the CDR3 DNA reads TGTGCCTGGAGTGTACGAGGACTCCTCGTAGGGGCCCAGTACTTC.

This clone was detected only once. The chain employs TRBV9 and TRBJ1-2; TRBD1 matches 7 bases. The CDR3 sequence is 14 residues long. J was trimmed by 4 bases and V by 0 bases; bases with no gene match: 3. Germline V gene sequence: CDR1 SGDLS, CDR2 YYNGEE. The CDR3: CASSVEQGTYGYTF. The CDR3, as DNA: TGTGCCAGCAGCGTAGAACAGGGGACCTATGGCTACACCTTC.

The CDR3: CASSKGWGLGGPYNEQFF. The CDR3 coding sequence is TGTGCCAGCAGCAAAGGATGGGGCCTCGGGGGCCCCTACAATGAGCAGTTCTTC. V is TRBV21-1 and J is TRBJ2-1. TRBV21-1 is reported as a pseudogene. The CDR3 consists of 18 residues.

CDR3 protein: CASSSGLSSTDTQYF. In DNA, the CDR3 is TGCGCCAGCAGCTCGGGACTTTCTAGCACAGATACGCAGTATTTT. The chain is built from TRBV5-1 and TRBJ2-3; possible D gene TRBD2, 6 bases. Germline V gene sequence: CDR1 SGHRS, CDR2 YFSETQ. This CDR3 spans 15 amino acids. V lost 3 bases and J lost 0, with 11 bases in between.

The CDR3 loop reads CASSFNPRQGQFFRGYGYTF. The CDR3 nucleotides are TGTGCCAGCAGTTTTAACCCAAGACAGGGGCAATTCTTTAGGGGATATGGCTACACCTTC. The chain carries TRBV28 and TRBJ1-2, with 8 bases fitting TRBD1. The V segment lost 3 bases and the J segment 5 bases; nucleotides outside the gene matches: 23. CDR3 size: 20 residues. The germline gives CDR1 MDHEN, CDR2 SYDVKM.

For the CDR3, the DNA is TGTGCCAGAGGGGACAGATCAAACTATGGCTACACCTTC. It encodes CARGDRSNYGYTF. This chain joins TRBV2 and TRBJ1-2; 7 bases match TRBD1. Looked up from germline, CDR1 is SNHLY and CDR2 is FYNNEI. The CDR3 has 13 residues. J lost 2 bases, V lost 9 bases, and 6 bases had no gene match. The full variable domain, rest sourced from reference TRBV2 and TRBJ1-2, is EPEVTQTPSHQVTQMGQEVILRCVPISNHLYFYWYRQILGQKVEFLVSFYNNEISEKSEIFDDQFSVERPDGSNFTLKIRSTKLEDSAMYFCARGDRSNYGYTFGSGTRLTVV.

This clone was detected only once. The chain recombines TRBV7-9 with TRBJ2-7, with a tentative D call TRBD2 (6 bases). Trimming took 0 bases from V and 6 from J, leaving 9 bases between them. Germline CDR1 reads SEHNR; CDR2 reads FQNEAQ (reference sequence). The length of the CDR3 is 13 residues. Here the CDR3 reads CASSLARESEQYF. The CDR3 nucleotides are TGTGCCAGCAGCTTAGCCCGGGAGTCCGAGCAGTACTTC.

Remarks on this clone: This sample includes further DNA sequences coding for the same CDR3. V usage is TRBV19 and J usage is TRBJ1-5, with D possibly matching TRBD1 (6 bases). V was trimmed by 1 base and J by 7 bases, leaving 11 bases between them. Germline V gene sequence: CDR1 LNHDA, CDR2 SQIVND (reference sequence). The CDR3 runs to 14 residues. CDR3 sequence: CASSIAGGGQPQHF. CDR3 in DNA: TGTGCCAGTAGTATAGCTGGGGGCGGGCAGCCCCAGCATTTT.

The chain recombines TRBV28 with TRBJ1-5; 9 nucleotides align to TRBD1. The germline V gene encodes CDR1 MDHEN and CDR2 SYDVKM. The CDR3 consists of 17 residues. Losses at the gene ends were 4 bases for V and 0 bases for J; bases not matched to a gene: 7. Here the CDR3 DNA reads TGTGCCAGCAGTTATACTACAGGGGGCCGTAGCAATCAGCCCCAGCATTTT. Translation: CASSYTTGGRSNQPQHF. The variable domain in full, with the rest retrieved from reference TRBV28 and TRBJ1-5, is DVKVTQSSRYLVKRTGEKVFLECVQDMDHENMFWYRQDPGLGLRLIYFSYDVKMKEKGDIPEGYSVSREKKERFSLILESASTNQTSMYLCASSYTTGGRSNQPQHFGDGTRLSIL.

The chain carries TRBV30 and TRBJ2-2, with TRBD1 as a possible D gene (5 bases). Per the germline V gene, CDR1 is GTSNPN and CDR2 is SVGIG (reference sequence). Trimming removed 1 base from V and 3 bases from J, with 15 bases in between. This CDR3 region has 16 residues. For the CDR3, the DNA is TGTGCCTGGAGTGGCCCAGGGTATGCGGACACCGGGGAGCTGTTTTTT. Its translation: CAWSGPGYADTGELFF.

The chain employs TRBV5-1 and TRBJ2-3; 8 bases fit TRBD2. The germline V gene has CDR1 SGHRS and CDR2 YFSETQ. Germline trimming cut 6 bases from V and 0 bases from J; bases unmatched to any gene: 6. The CDR3 length is 15 residues. As DNA, the CDR3 is TGCGCCAGCACCACTAGCGGCCCTAGCACAGATACGCAGTATTTT. Translating gives CASTTSGPSTDTQYF. Drawing the rest from reference TRBV5-1 and TRBJ2-3, the complete variable domain is KAGVTQTPRYLIKTRGQQVTLSCSPISGHRSVSWYQQTPGQGLQFLFEYFSETQRNKGNFPGRFSGRQFSNSRSEMNVSTLELGDSALYLCASTTSGPSTDTQYFGPGTRLTVL.

CDR3 nucleotides: TGTGCCAGCAGTTCCCTTGGAAAGTTAGAGACCCAGTACTTC. Translation: CASSSLGKLETQYF. This chain links TRBV27 with TRBJ2-5; D is uncertain. CDR1 is MNHEY, CDR2 SMNVEV, per germline (reference sequence). With 4 bases removed from V and 4 bases from J, the gap between germline ends came to 13 bases. The CDR3 contains 14 residues.

J is TRBJ2-7 and V is TRBV14; either TRBD1 or TRBD2 may fit D (6 bases each). This CDR3 contains 15 residues. Germline CDR1 reads SGHDN; CDR2 reads FVKESK. V lost 4 bases, J lost 0 bases, and 13 bases lay in between. The CDR3 DNA reads as TGTGCCAGCAGCCCTCGGAGGGGGAGCTCCTACGAGCAGTACTTC. This sequence encodes CASSPRRGSSYEQYF.

This clone was seen just once. The chain joins TRBV5-4 to TRBJ2-5; D remains unclear. Per the germline V gene, CDR1 is SGHNT and CDR2 is YYREEE (reference sequence). The CDR3 extends over 13 amino acids. V was cut by 5 bases and J by 3 bases, with 11 bases left in between. CDR3 DNA sequence: TGTGCCAGCAGATCCCGATTAGAAGAGACCCAGTACTTC. Amino acid sequence: CASRSRLEETQYF.

This chain joins TRBV5-1 and TRBJ1-3; TRBD1 is a possible D gene (5 bases). The CDR3 spans 18 residues. V was clipped by 0 bases and J by 0 bases, with 16 bases between them. Germline V lookup: CDR1 SGHRS, CDR2 YFSETQ. CDR3 loop: CASSLDGAPSTSGNTIYF. CDR3 nucleotides: TGCGCCAGCAGCTTGGATGGGGCCCCTTCCACCTCTGGAAACACCATATATTTT.